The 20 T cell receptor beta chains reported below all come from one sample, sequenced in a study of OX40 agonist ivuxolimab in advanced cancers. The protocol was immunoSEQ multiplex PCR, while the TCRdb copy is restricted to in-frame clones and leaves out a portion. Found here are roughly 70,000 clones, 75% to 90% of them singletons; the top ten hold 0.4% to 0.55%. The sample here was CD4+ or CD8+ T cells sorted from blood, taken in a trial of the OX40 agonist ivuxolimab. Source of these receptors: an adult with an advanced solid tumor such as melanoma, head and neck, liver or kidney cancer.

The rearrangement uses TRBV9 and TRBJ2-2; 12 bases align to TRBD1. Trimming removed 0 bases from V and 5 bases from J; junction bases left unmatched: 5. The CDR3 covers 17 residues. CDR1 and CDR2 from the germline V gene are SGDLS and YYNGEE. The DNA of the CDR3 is TGTGCCAGCAGCGTAGCTCCGGGACAGGGGGCAACCGGGGAGCTGTTTTTT. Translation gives CASSVAPGQGATGELFF.

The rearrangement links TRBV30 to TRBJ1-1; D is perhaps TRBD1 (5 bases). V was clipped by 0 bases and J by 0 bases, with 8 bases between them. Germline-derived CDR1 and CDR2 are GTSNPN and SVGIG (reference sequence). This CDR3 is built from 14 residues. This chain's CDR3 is CAWSVGRVNTEAFF. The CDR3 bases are TGTGCCTGGAGTGTTGGCAGGGTGAACACTGAAGCTTTCTTT.

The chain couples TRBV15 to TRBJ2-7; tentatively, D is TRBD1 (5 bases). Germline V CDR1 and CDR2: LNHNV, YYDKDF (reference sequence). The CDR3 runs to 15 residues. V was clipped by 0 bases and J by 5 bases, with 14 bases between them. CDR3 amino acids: CATSRDEKGAHEQYF. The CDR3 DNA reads TGTGCCACCAGCAGAGATGAGAAAGGGGCCCACGAGCAGTACTTC.

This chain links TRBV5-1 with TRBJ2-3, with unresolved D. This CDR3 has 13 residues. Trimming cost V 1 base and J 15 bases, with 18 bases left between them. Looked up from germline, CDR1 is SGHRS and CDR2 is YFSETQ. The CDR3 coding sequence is TGCGCCAGCAGCTTGAGTTGGTTGTCCCGCGAATATTTT. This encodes CASSLSWLSREYF.

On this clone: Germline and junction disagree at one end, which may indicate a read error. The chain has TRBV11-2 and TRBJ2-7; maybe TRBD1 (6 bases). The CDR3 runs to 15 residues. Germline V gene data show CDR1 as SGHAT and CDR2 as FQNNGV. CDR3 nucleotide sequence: TGTGCCAGCAGCTCCCTGACAGGATCCTCCCACGAGCAGTACTTC. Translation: CASSSLTGSSHEQYF.

CDR3 DNA sequence: TGTGCCAGCAGCCGACGACAGGGGAGCTCCTACGAGCAGTACTTC. Residues: CASSRRQGSSYEQYF. The genes are TRBV5-6 and TRBJ2-7; 8 bases are shared with TRBD1. Trimming took 4 bases from V and 0 from J; bases not matched to a gene: 6. Germline CDR1 and CDR2: SGHDT and YYEEEE. The CDR3 loop spans 15 amino acids.

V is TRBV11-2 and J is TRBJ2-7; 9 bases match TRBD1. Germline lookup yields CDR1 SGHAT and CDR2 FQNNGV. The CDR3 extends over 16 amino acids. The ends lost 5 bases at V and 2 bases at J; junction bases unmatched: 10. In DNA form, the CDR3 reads TGTGCCAGCAGCATGGTCCGCGGGACAGGGCCCTACGAGCAGTACTTC. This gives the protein CASSMVRGTGPYEQYF.

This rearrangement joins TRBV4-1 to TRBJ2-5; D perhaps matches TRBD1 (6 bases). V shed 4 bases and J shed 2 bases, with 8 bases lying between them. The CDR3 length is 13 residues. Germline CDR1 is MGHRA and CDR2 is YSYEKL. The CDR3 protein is CASSRGQQETQYF. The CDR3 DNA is TGCGCCAGCAGCCGAGGACAGCAAGAGACCCAGTACTTC.

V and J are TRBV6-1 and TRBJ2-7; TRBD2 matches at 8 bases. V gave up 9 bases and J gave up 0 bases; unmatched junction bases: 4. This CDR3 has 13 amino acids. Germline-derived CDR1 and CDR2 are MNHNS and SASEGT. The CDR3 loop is CARLAGSSYEQYF. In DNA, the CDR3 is TGTGCCAGGTTAGCGGGAAGCTCCTACGAGCAGTACTTC.

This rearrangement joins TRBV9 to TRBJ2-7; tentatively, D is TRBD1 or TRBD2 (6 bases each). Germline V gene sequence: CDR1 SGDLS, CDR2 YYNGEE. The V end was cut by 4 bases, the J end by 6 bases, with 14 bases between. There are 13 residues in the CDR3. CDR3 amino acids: CASSLSGGPEQYF. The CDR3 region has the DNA TGTGCCAGCAGCCTCAGTGGGGGGCCCGAGCAGTACTTC.

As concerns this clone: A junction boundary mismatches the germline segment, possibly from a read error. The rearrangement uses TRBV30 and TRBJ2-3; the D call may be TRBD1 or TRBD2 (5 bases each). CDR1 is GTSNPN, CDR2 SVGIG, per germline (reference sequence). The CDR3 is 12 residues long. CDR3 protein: CAWSLDKPGPHF. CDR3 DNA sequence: TGTGCCTGGAGCCTCGATAAACCGGGACCTCATTTT.

DNA of the CDR3: TGTGCCACCAGCAGAGACCCCGGGGAACAAGAGACCCAGTACTTC. Residues: CATSRDPGEQETQYF. The chain employs TRBV15 and TRBJ2-5; D might be TRBD2 (5 bases). The CDR3 length is 15 residues. Deletions cut 0 bases from V and 2 bases from J, with 10 bases between. Germline V lookup: CDR1 LNHNV, CDR2 YYDKDF (reference sequence).

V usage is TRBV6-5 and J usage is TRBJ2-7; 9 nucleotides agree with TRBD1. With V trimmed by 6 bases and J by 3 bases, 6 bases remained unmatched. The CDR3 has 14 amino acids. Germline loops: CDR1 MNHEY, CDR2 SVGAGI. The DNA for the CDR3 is TGTGCCAGCAGAGCGACAGGGGGGGACTACGAGCAGTACTTC. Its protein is CASRATGGDYEQYF.

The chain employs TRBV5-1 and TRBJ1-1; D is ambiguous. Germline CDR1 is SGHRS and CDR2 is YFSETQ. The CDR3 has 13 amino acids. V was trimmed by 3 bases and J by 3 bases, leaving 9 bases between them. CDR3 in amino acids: CASSYDTYTEAFF. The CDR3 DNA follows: TGCGCCAGCAGCTACGACACCTACACTGAAGCTTTCTTT.

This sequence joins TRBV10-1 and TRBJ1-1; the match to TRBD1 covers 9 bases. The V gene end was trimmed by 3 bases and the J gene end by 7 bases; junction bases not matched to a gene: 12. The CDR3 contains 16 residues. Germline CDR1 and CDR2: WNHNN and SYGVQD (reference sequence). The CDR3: CASSESEGQGTDEAFF. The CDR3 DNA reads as TGCGCCAGCAGTGAATCTGAGGGACAGGGTACGGATGAAGCTTTCTTT.

The CDR3 nucleotides read TGCGCCAGCAGCCCTGGGGATAGCGGGAGAGAGCAGTTCTTC. Its protein is CASSPGDSGREQFF. The V call is TRBV5-1, the J call TRBJ2-1; 9 bases are a match to TRBD2. CDR1 is SGHRS and CDR2 is YFSETQ in the germline V gene. The ends lost 4 bases at V and 10 bases at J; junction bases unmatched: 9. The CDR3 is 14 residues long. The variable domain in full, completed from reference TRBV5-1 and TRBJ2-1, reads KAGVTQTPRYLIKTRGQQVTLSCSPISGHRSVSWYQQTPGQGLQFLFEYFSETQRNKGNFPGRFSGRQFSNSRSEMNVSTLELGDSALYLCASSPGDSGREQFFGPGTRLTVL.

In nucleotides, the CDR3 is TGTGCCAGCAGCGCAGGGGTTGGGACAGGCATTAACACTGAAGCTTTCTTT. This gives the protein CASSAGVGTGINTEAFF. The V gene is TRBV7-9, the J gene TRBJ1-1; 8 bases fit TRBD1. The trim removed 5 bases at V and 2 bases at J, leaving 13 bases unmatched. CDR1 SEHNR and CDR2 FQNEAQ come from the germline V gene (reference sequence). The CDR3 extends over 17 amino acids. The full variable domain, in which reference TRBV7-9 and TRBJ1-1 provide the parts outside the CDR3, is DTGVSQNPRHKITKRGQNVTFRCDPISEHNRLYWYRQTLGQGPEFLTYFQNEAQLEKSRLLSDRFSAERPKGSFSTLEIQRTEQGDSAMYLCASSAGVGTGINTEAFFGQGTRLTVV.

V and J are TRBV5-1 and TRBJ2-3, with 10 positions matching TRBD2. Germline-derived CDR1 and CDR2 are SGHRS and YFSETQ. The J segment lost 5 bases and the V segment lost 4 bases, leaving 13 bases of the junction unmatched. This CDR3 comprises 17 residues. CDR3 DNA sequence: TGCGCCAGCAGCACCCAGGGGCCTAGCGGGGGACGAGATACGCAGTATTTT. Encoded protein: CASSTQGPSGGRDTQYF.

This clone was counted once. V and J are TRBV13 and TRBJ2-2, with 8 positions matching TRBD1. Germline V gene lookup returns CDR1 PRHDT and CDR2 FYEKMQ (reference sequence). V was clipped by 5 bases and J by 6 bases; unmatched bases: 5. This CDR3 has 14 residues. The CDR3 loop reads CASSRQGAAGELFF. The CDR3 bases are TGTGCCAGCAGCAGGCAGGGGGCAGCCGGGGAGCTGTTTTTT.

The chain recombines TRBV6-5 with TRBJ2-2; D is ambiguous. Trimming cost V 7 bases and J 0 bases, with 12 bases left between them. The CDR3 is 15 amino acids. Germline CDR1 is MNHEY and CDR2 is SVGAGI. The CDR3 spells CASNPNNANTGELFF. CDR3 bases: TGTGCCAGCAACCCCAATAACGCGAACACCGGGGAGCTGTTTTTT.